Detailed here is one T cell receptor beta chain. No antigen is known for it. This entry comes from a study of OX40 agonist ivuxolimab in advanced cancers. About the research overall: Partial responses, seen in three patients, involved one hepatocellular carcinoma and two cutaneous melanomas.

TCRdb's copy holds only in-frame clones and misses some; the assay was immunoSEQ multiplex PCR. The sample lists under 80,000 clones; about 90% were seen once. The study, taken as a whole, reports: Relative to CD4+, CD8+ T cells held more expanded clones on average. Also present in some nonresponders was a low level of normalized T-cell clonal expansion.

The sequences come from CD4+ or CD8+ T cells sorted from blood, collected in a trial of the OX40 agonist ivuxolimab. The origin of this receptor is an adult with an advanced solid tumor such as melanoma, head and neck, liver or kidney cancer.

CDR3 loop: CATSTPHGANTEAFF. DNA of the CDR3: TGTGCCACCAGCACACCACATGGGGCGAACACTGAAGCTTTCTTT. The chain links TRBV15 to TRBJ1-1, with D perhaps TRBD1 (5 bases). The CDR3 spans 15 residues. The germline V gene has CDR1 LNHNV and CDR2 YYDKDF (reference sequence). Trimming pared 4 bases from V and 1 base from J, leaving 13 bases between.